These 11 T cell receptor beta chains share one sample of origin, sequenced in a study of blood T cell repertoires in COVID-19. This table comes from immunoSEQ multiplex PCR, and its TCRdb copy is limited to in-frame clones, with some not included. The sample shows roughly 200,000 clones, 80% to 85% of them seen only once. The sample was peripheral blood. The receptors originated from a man in his fifties with active or convalescent COVID-19.

The chain couples TRBV3-1 (or the pseudogene TRBV3-2) to TRBJ1-2; TRBD1 agrees at 8 bases. The length of the CDR3 is 15 residues. The ends lost 0 bases at V and 6 bases at J; junction bases unmatched: 6. CDR1 LGHDT and CDR2 YNNKEL come from the germline V gene (reference sequence). The CDR3 loop is CASSQETHRGDGYTF. The CDR3 DNA reads as TGTGCCAGCAGCCAAGAAACCCACAGGGGGGATGGCTACACCTTC.

The chain recombines TRBV11-3 with TRBJ2-5; TRBD1 matches at 7 bases. V shed 5 bases, J shed 4 bases, and the junction held 7 bases outside the gene matches. Germline CDR1 and CDR2: SGHNT and YENEEA. CDR3 length: 14 residues. CDR3 in amino acids: CASSATGDRETQYF. CDR3 DNA: TGTGCCAGCAGCGCAACAGGGGATAGAGAGACCCAGTACTTC.

The chain is built from TRBV27 and TRBJ2-7; the D gene is possibly TRBD1 (5 bases). The CDR3 is 14 residues long. Germline-derived CDR1 and CDR2 are MNHEY and SMNVEV (reference sequence). V lost 2 bases and J lost 2, with 10 bases in between. DNA of the CDR3: TGTGCCAGCAGTTTACTTGGGGCCGCCTACGAGCAGTACTTC. As protein: CASSLLGAAYEQYF.

The V and J genes are TRBV7-3 and TRBJ1-2; D perhaps matches TRBD1 (5 bases). CDR3 length: 14 residues. V was cut by 5 bases and J by 5 bases, with 15 bases left in between. Germline CDR1 reads SGHTA; CDR2 reads FQGTGA. The CDR3 DNA is TGTGCCAGCAGCCTGACCAGGGAACCGTATGGCTACACCTTC. Protein: CASSLTREPYGYTF.

This clone was seen only once. The CDR3 loop reads CASSWGGTGSSYEQYF. CDR3 nucleotide sequence: TGTGCCAGCAGCTGGGGTGGGACAGGGAGCTCCTACGAGCAGTACTTC. The V gene is TRBV7-9, the J gene TRBJ2-7; TRBD1 matches 9 bases. Trimming took 4 bases from V and 0 from J; bases not matched to a gene: 7. CDR3 length: 16 amino acids. Germline V gives CDR1 SEHNR, CDR2 FQNEAQ (reference sequence).

The sample holds one count of this clone. The CDR3 sequence is CASSQEVSGANTGELFF. The CDR3 region has the DNA TGCGCCAGCAGCCAAGAAGTTTCGGGGGCGAACACCGGGGAGCTGTTTTTT. The J gene is TRBJ2-2, the V gene TRBV4-3; the D gene is possibly TRBD2 (6 bases). Trimming took 0 bases from V and 0 from J, leaving 11 bases between them. Germline V gene lookup returns CDR1 LGHNA and CDR2 YSLEER. This CDR3 region has 17 residues.

CDR3 sequence reads: CASSGLAGGTDTQYF. The CDR3 coding sequence is TGTGCCAGCAGCGGGTTAGCGGGGGGCACAGATACGCAGTATTTT. V and J are TRBV9 and TRBJ2-3, with 9 bases that match TRBD2. The ends lost 3 bases at V and 1 base at J; junction bases unmatched: 3. The CDR3 is 15 amino acids. The germline gives CDR1 SGDLS, CDR2 YYNGEE.

The chain recombines TRBV27 with TRBJ1-2, with a possible D match to TRBD1 (6 bases). Germline V gene sequence: CDR1 MNHEY, CDR2 SMNVEV (reference sequence). V dropped 5 bases and J dropped 7 bases, with 20 bases sitting between them. The CDR3 runs 15 residues. CDR3 residues: CASSREHRETFGYTF. The CDR3 DNA is TGTGCCAGCAGTCGTGAGCACAGGGAAACATTTGGCTACACCTTC.

The chain joins TRBV19 to TRBJ2-2; D might be TRBD1 (7 bases). The germline V gene encodes CDR1 LNHDA and CDR2 SQIVND (reference sequence). The V end lost 6 bases, the J end lost 2 bases, and 13 bases lay between the germline ends. The CDR3 runs to 15 residues. CDR3 sequence reads: CASSLQGTNTGELFF. For the CDR3, the DNA is TGTGCCAGTAGCCTACAGGGGACTAACACCGGGGAGCTGTTTTTT.

V usage is TRBV19 and J usage is TRBJ1-1; TRBD1 agrees at 8 bases. The length of the CDR3 is 13 residues. J was trimmed by 7 bases and V by 4 bases; bases with no gene match: 5. Germline values: CDR1 LNHDA, CDR2 SQIVND (reference sequence). The CDR3 reads CASSTDREGEAFF. The CDR3 nucleotides are TGTGCCAGTAGTACGGACAGGGAGGGTGAAGCTTTCTTT. The whole variable domain, filled in from reference TRBV19 and TRBJ1-1, reads DGGITQSPKYLFRKEGQNVTLSCEQNLNHDAMYWYRQDPGQGLRLIYYSQIVNDFQKGDIAEGYSVSREKKESFPLTVTSAQKNPTAFYLCASSTDREGEAFFGQGTRLTVV.

V and J are TRBV6-5 and TRBJ1-5, with 7 bases aligning to TRBD1. CDR3 length: 13 amino acids. With 7 bases clipped from V and 5 bases from J, the junction kept 5 bases outside the gene matches. Germline V gives CDR1 MNHEY, CDR2 SVGAGI. CDR3 nucleotide sequence: TGTGCCAGCACCTACGGACAGGATCAGCCCCAGCATTTT. This sequence encodes CASTYGQDQPQHF.